This TCR beta chain was sequenced in a study of T cell responses to AZD1222 COVID-19 vaccine. CDR1 MNHNS and CDR2 SASEGT come from the germline V gene. The CDR3 is 12 amino acids. Between the trimmed V and J ends, which lost 1 base and 6 bases, there was a span of 6 bases. Only in-frame clones appear in the TCRdb table, and some are missing; sequencing was by immunoSEQ multiplex PCR. The data hold more than 95,000 clones, with about nine tenths observed a single time. The sequence was obtained from an adult in good health. The source was peripheral blood, collected on day 0 of AZD1222 vaccination. V is TRBV6-1 and J is TRBJ1-1, with no clear D. The CDR3 loop reads CASSEGGPEAFF. In nucleotides, the CDR3 is TGTGCCAGCAGTGAAGGGGGTCCTGAAGCTTTCTTT.